This T cell receptor (beta chain) came from a study of STAT5B mutations in CD4+ large granular lymphocyte leukemia. Notes on the study in general: Compared with healthy controls (2/35), patient top clones favored TRBV06 (8/27).

V lost 2 bases to trimming and J lost 7 bases, with 21 bases between them. Germline values: CDR1 SGDLS, CDR2 YYNGEE. The length of the CDR3 is 17 residues. Method: immunoSEQ multiplex PCR; TCRdb's copy keeps in-frame clones and lacks some. The sample yields 45,000 to 55,000 clones, roughly three quarters seen once. Of note for this clone: Its antigen remains unknown.

The sample taken for sequencing was CD4+ T cells from blood buffy coats. This receptor was identified in a human donor in good health. The V and J genes are TRBV9 and TRBJ2-2, with D possibly being TRBD2 (7 bases). The CDR3 sequence: CASSVFEGGALLGELFF. The CDR3 nucleotides are TGTGCCAGCAGCGTGTTTGAGGGGGGGGCGCTGCTCGGGGAGCTGTTTTTT.